A single sample is the source of the 14 T cell receptor beta chains below, sequenced in a study of blood T cell repertoires in COVID-19. Profiling relied on immunoSEQ multiplex PCR, and the TCRdb table lists in-frame clones only, not all of them. Among under 130,000 clones listed, roughly 80% were seen once. Sequenced material: peripheral blood. The receptors derive from a woman of 80 years or more with acute or convalescent COVID-19.

The CDR3 coding sequence is TGTGCCAGCAGCCCGGACAGGTTTTATGGCTACACCTTC. It codes for CASSPDRFYGYTF. J is TRBJ1-2 and V is TRBV7-2; the match to TRBD1 covers 7 bases. Trimming cost V 5 bases and J 5 bases; bases outside gene matches: 5. The germline gives CDR1 SGHTA, CDR2 FQGNSA. The CDR3 has 13 amino acids.

V usage is TRBV24-1 and J usage is TRBJ2-3, with D possibly TRBD1 on 5 matching bases. The CDR3 covers 16 residues. V was pared by 4 bases and J by 5 bases, with 18 bases between. CDR1 KGHDR and CDR2 SFDVKD come from the germline V gene. The CDR3 is CATSEGAAGRVDTQYF. Written as DNA, the CDR3 is TGTGCCACCAGTGAAGGGGCGGCAGGTCGGGTAGATACGCAGTATTTT.

The chain combines TRBV24-1 with TRBJ2-2; TRBD2 aligns across 8 bases. Germline V gene data show CDR1 as KGHDR and CDR2 as SFDVKD. V shed 8 bases and J 3 bases; nucleotides not matched to a gene: 7. The CDR3 runs 15 residues. The CDR3: CATITGGSDTGELFF. CDR3 DNA sequence: TGTGCCACCATTACGGGAGGGTCGGACACCGGGGAGCTGTTTTTT.

The gene calls are TRBV27 and TRBJ2-1, with D perhaps matching TRBD2 (6 bases). The germline gives CDR1 MNHEY, CDR2 SMNVEV (reference sequence). The CDR3 length is 18 residues. Trimming stripped 0 bases from V and 1 base from J, with 16 bases between. The CDR3 coding sequence is TGTGCCAGCAGTTTATCCCCTAGACTAGATCAATCCTACAATGAGCAGTTCTTC. Encoded protein: CASSLSPRLDQSYNEQFF.

The chain recombines TRBV7-8 with TRBJ1-6; 7 positions match TRBD1. From germline, CDR1 is SGHVS and CDR2 FQNEAQ. The CDR3 runs 15 residues. V was clipped by 2 bases and J by 10 bases; unmatched bases: 8. CDR3 nucleotides: TGTGCCAGCAGCTTAACTAGACAGGGACCCTCACCCCTCCACTTT. Protein sequence: CASSLTRQGPSPLHF.

The J gene is TRBJ2-3, the V gene TRBV24-1; TRBD2 agrees at 16 bases. Trimming removed 3 bases from V and 4 bases from J; junction bases left unmatched: 6. The CDR3 is 18 amino acids. Germline CDR1 KGHDR, CDR2 SFDVKD. This chain's CDR3 is CATSDPGLAGGPADTQYF. Written as DNA, the CDR3 is TGTGCCACCAGTGATCCGGGACTAGCGGGAGGGCCGGCAGATACGCAGTATTTT.

Remarks on this clone: Its ends do not fully match the called genes, so a read error is possible. This chain uses TRBV2 with TRBJ2-2; D possibly corresponds to TRBD2 (5 bases). This CDR3 contains 13 residues. Germline CDR1 is SNHLY and CDR2 is FYNNEI. The chain's CDR3 is CASSGTDVGKLFF. Here the CDR3 DNA reads TGTGCCAGCAGTGGGACCGACGTCGGGAAGCTGTTTTTT. Complete variable domain (other parts from reference TRBV2 and TRBJ2-2): EPEVTQTPSHQVTQMGQEVILRCVPISNHLYFYWYRQILGQKVEFLVSFYNNEISEKSEIFDDQFSVERPDGSNFTLKIRSTKLEDSAMYFCASSGTDVGKLFFGEGSRLTVL.

The V call is TRBV5-8, the J call TRBJ2-1; TRBD2 might be the D (6 bases). Germline V gives CDR1 SGHTS, CDR2 YDEGEE. CDR3 size: 15 residues. V lost 0 bases to trimming and J lost 8 bases, with 15 bases between them. The DNA of the CDR3 is TGTGCCAGCAGCTTGGCGGGAGCACGTATGGATGAGCAGTTCTTC. Encoded protein: CASSLAGARMDEQFF.

The chain couples TRBV18 to TRBJ1-2, with D uncertain. Germline V gives CDR1 KGHSH, CDR2 LQKENI. Deletions cut 7 bases from V and 3 bases from J, with 12 bases between. CDR3 size: 13 residues. For the CDR3, the DNA is TGTGCCAGCTTAAGAGAACCGTACTATGGCTACACCTTC. This translates into CASLREPYYGYTF.

The CDR3 reads CASSSGTRTGELFF. CDR3 coding DNA: TGCGCCAGCAGCTCCGGGACTAGGACCGGGGAGCTGTTTTTT. The V gene is TRBV5-1, the J gene TRBJ2-2; the match to TRBD2 covers 8 bases. Germline V gives CDR1 SGHRS, CDR2 YFSETQ. With 3 bases clipped from V and 5 bases from J, the junction kept 3 bases outside the gene matches. The CDR3 loop spans 14 amino acids.

This clone was detected a few times. The DNA of the CDR3 is TGTGCCAGCAGCTTTCCGGGAGTCAATGAGCAGTTCTTC. Translated, it gives CASSFPGVNEQFF. The chain is built from TRBV5-4 and TRBJ2-1; D might be TRBD2 (6 bases). Germline V gives CDR1 SGHNT, CDR2 YYREEE (reference sequence). The V gene lost 2 bases and the J gene lost 6 bases, with 9 bases spanning the gap. The CDR3 spans 13 residues.

The V and J genes are TRBV6-5 and TRBJ1-1; TRBD1 matches at 9 bases. Germline CDR1 MNHEY, CDR2 SVGAGI. V trimming: 9 bases; J trimming: 3 bases; junction bases outside the gene matches: 8. The CDR3 is 14 residues long. The CDR3 loop reads CASWTGAKYTEAFF. The CDR3 nucleotides read TGTGCCAGTTGGACAGGGGCCAAGTACACTGAAGCTTTCTTT.

The V call is TRBV12-3 or TRBV12-4, the J call TRBJ2-1, with 7 bases aligning to TRBD2. The CDR3 length is 13 residues. Trimming removed 1 base from V and 14 bases from J; junction bases left unmatched: 8. The CDR3 region has the DNA TGTGCCAGCAGTTTAGGAGCGGGAATGATGGAGTTCTTC. Its translation is CASSLGAGMMEFF.

This chain links TRBV11-2 with TRBJ2-2, with a weak D call TRBD1 (5 bases). CDR1 is SGHAT and CDR2 is FQNNGV in the germline V gene. This CDR3 is built from 13 residues. V was pared by 3 bases and J by 4 bases, with 6 bases between. CDR3 in DNA: TGTGCCAGCAGCTTGGGGCCCACCGGGGAGCTGTTTTTT. Amino acid sequence: CASSLGPTGELFF.